Listed below are T cell receptor beta chains from one sample, sequenced in a study of blood T cell repertoires in COVID-19. Clones were sequenced by immunoSEQ multiplex PCR, and TCRdb holds only the in-frame ones, with some missing. The sample includes 250,000 to 300,000 clones, around 87% of them seen just once. Sequencing input: peripheral blood. These receptors all stem from a woman in her forties who had recovered from COVID-19. The CDR3 runs from the conserved cysteine through the conserved F or W. Fields, in order: D gene, clone size, J gene, V gene, CDR3 protein, CDR3 DNA. D genes are given only for firm matches. Clone size is stated in some rows and not others, as once, few, many or a class when expanded.

NA NA TRBJ2-2 TRBV9 CASSHRPGGTAEDTGELFF TGTGCCAGCAGCCACAGACCTGGGGGGACAGCCGAAGACACCGGGGAGCTGTTTTTT
TRBD1 NA TRBJ2-7 TRBV7-2 CASSPWTGGYEQYF TGTGCCAGCAGCCCCTGGACAGGCGGCTACGAGCAGTACTTC
NA NA TRBJ2-3 TRBV19 CASSILAGGTDTQYF TGTGCCAGTAGTATTCTGGCAGGGGGCACAGATACGCAGTATTTT
NA NA TRBJ1-2 TRBV19 CASSIARWGGKNGYTF TGTGCCAGTAGTATCGCGAGGTGGGGGGGTAAGAATGGCTACACCTTC
NA NA TRBJ1-1 TRBV5-1 CASSEVQGMNTEAFF TGCGCCAGCAGCGAAGTACAGGGAATGAACACTGAAGCTTTCTTT
NA NA TRBJ1-3 TRBV18 CASSPPGEGNTIYF TGTGCCAGCTCCCCCCCAGGGGAAGGAAACACCATATATTTT
NA NA TRBJ1-2 TRBV28 CASSLPSNYGYTF TGTGCCAGCAGTTTACCTTCTAACTATGGCTACACCTTC
TRBD2 NA TRBJ2-1 TRBV20-1 CSASLLTGGPNEQFF TGCAGTGCTAGTCTCCTAACGGGGGGTCCCAATGAGCAGTTCTTC
NA NA TRBJ1-5 TRBV6-5 CASSYWQGQPQHF TGTGCCAGCAGTTACTGGCAGGGGCAGCCCCAGCATTTT
NA once TRBJ1-6 TRBV12-3/TRBV12-4 CASSFGGESPLHF TGTGCCAGCAGTTTTGGAGGGGAATCACCCCTCCACTTT
TRBD1 NA TRBJ2-2 TRBV10-3 CAILNTTSGGAAGELFF TGTGCCATACTAAATACTACCTCAGGGGGCGCGGCCGGGGAGCTGTTTTTT
TRBD1 NA TRBJ1-4 TRBV30 CACHGQVPEKLFF TGTGCCTGTCATGGACAGGTTCCTGAAAAACTGTTTTTT
NA once TRBJ2-2 TRBV7-3 CASSNPSSTADTGELFF TGTGCCAGCAGCAACCCTTCTAGCACGGCGGACACCGGGGAGCTGTTTTTT
NA NA TRBJ1-1 TRBV10-1 CASFYTDKVNTEAFF TGCGCCAGCTTCTACACGGACAAAGTGAACACTGAAGCTTTCTTT
NA NA TRBJ2-5 TRBV29-1 CSVTGGGETQYF TGCAGCGTTACTGGAGGAGGAGAGACCCAGTACTTC
TRBD1 NA TRBJ2-3 TRBV2 CASSSRDRGPDTQYF TGTGCCAGCAGCTCCCGGGACAGGGGGCCAGATACGCAGTATTTT
TRBD1 NA TRBJ2-7 TRBV19 CASSIAPWDRGTSYEQYF TGTGCCAGTAGTATAGCACCCTGGGACAGGGGGACCTCCTACGAGCAGTACTTC
NA once TRBJ2-1 TRBV7-6 CASSLIELQFF TGTGCCAGCAGCTTAATTGAACTCCAGTTCTTC
TRBD1 NA TRBJ1-1 TRBV29-1 CSVGQGAATEAFF TGCAGCGTTGGTCAGGGGGCGGCGACTGAAGCTTTCTTT
NA NA TRBJ2-3 TRBV9 CASSFRGANLLGADTQYF TGTGCCAGCAGTTTTCGGGGGGCCAATTTACTTGGTGCAGATACGCAGTATTTT
NA once TRBJ1-2 TRBV21-1 CASAQGAVVTSNYGYTF TGTGCCAGCGCACAGGGGGCGGTTGTTACCTCTAACTATGGCTACACCTTC
NA NA TRBJ1-1 TRBV6-5 CASSYGRMNTEAFF TGTGCCAGCAGTTATGGGCGCATGAACACTGAAGCTTTCTTT
TRBD2 few TRBJ2-3 TRBV27 CASSLLAGGYGTDTQYF TGTGCCAGCAGTTTACTAGCGGGGGGTTATGGCACAGATACGCAGTATTTT
NA NA TRBJ1-1 TRBV10-3 CAISELPPPNTEAFF TGTGCCATCAGTGAACTGCCCCCCCCGAACACTGAAGCTTTCTTT
NA NA TRBJ1-3 TRBV11-2 CASSSSGAGNTIYF TGTGCCAGCAGCTCGTCAGGGGCGGGAAACACCATATATTTT
NA NA TRBJ1-1 TRBV19 CASSITDGQVEAFF TGTGCCAGTAGTATCACCGATGGACAAGTAGAAGCTTTCTTT
NA NA TRBJ2-5 TRBV7-7 CASSLSRGWKTQYF TGTGCCAGCAGCCTTAGTAGGGGCTGGAAGACCCAGTACTTC
NA NA TRBJ2-4 TRBV2 CASSPPGGAKNIQYF TGTGCCAGCAGTCCGCCCGGGGGAGCCAAAAACATTCAGTACTTC
NA NA TRBJ1-1 TRBV5-6 CASSLQGTEAFF TGTGCCAGCAGCCTGCAGGGCACTGAAGCTTTCTTT
TRBD2 NA TRBJ2-7 TRBV7-2 CASSEGAGAHRYEQYF TGTGCCAGCAGCGAAGGAGCGGGGGCGCACCGCTACGAGCAGTACTTC
NA NA TRBJ1-2 TRBV11-2 CASSLDRGSGYTF TGTGCCAGCAGCTTAGATCGCGGGAGTGGCTACACCTTC